One and the same sample provided the 14 T cell receptor beta chains below, sequenced in a study of blood T cell repertoires in COVID-19. Using immunoSEQ multiplex PCR, the repertoire was profiled, and TCRdb retains in-frame clones only, with some absent. The data hold roughly 220,000 clones, with 80% to 90% observed a single time. Source material: PBMCs or T cells enriched from blood (not recorded which). The receptor source for this set is a woman aged 45-60 years with acute COVID-19.

The chain carries TRBV9 and TRBJ1-2; D gene ambiguous. There are 14 residues in the CDR3. Germline CDR1 reads SGDLS; CDR2 reads YYNGEE. Trimming stripped 1 base from V and 0 bases from J, with 7 bases between. CDR3 residues: CASSVTTTNYGYTF. In DNA, the CDR3 is TGTGCCAGCAGCGTAACAACAACTAACTATGGCTACACCTTC.

The chain has TRBV7-9 and TRBJ2-1; perhaps TRBD2 as D (5 bases). CDR1 is SEHNR, CDR2 FQNEAQ, per germline (reference sequence). The CDR3 covers 14 residues. V lost 2 bases and J lost 8, with 13 bases in between. CDR3 nucleotide sequence: TGTGCCAGCAGCTTACATGGGCGGGTGGATGAGCAGTTCTTC. Its protein product is CASSLHGRVDEQFF.

The rearrangement links TRBV30 to TRBJ2-2, with unresolved D. The CDR3 sequence is 13 residues long. Germline V lookup: CDR1 GTSNPN, CDR2 SVGIG (reference sequence). Trimming pared 2 bases from V and 6 bases from J, leaving 10 bases between. The CDR3 bases are TGTGCCTGGAGTATACTCCTCCCCGGGGAGCTGTTTTTT. This translates into CAWSILLPGELFF.

A single count supports this clone. The chain uses TRBV6-2 or TRBV6-3 and TRBJ2-7, with D possibly matching TRBD2 (6 bases). The CDR3 totals 16 residues. Germline V CDR1 and CDR2: MNHEY, SVGEGT. Between the trimmed V and J ends, which lost 0 bases and 7 bases, there was a span of 19 bases. The CDR3 DNA reads as TGTGCCAGCAGTTACTCAAAGGGTGGGAGGCTCTATGAGCAGTACTTC. Protein: CASSYSKGGRLYEQYF.

The rearrangement links TRBV28 to TRBJ1-5, with a tentative D call TRBD1 (5 bases). The CDR3 contains 15 residues. The germline V and J ends were trimmed by 2 bases and 3 bases, with 11 bases remaining between them. CDR1 MDHEN and CDR2 SYDVKM come from the germline V gene. CDR3 sequence reads: CASSLGGSINQPQHF. DNA of the CDR3: TGTGCCAGCAGTTTAGGGGGGTCGATCAATCAGCCCCAGCATTTT.

The J gene is TRBJ2-4, the V gene TRBV4-1, with 7 bases identical to TRBD1. There are 18 residues in the CDR3. Per the germline V gene, CDR1 is MGHRA and CDR2 is YSYEKL. V shed 0 bases, J shed 0 bases, and the junction held 8 bases outside the gene matches. CDR3 region: CASSQDLKGAGAKNIQYF. Here the CDR3 DNA reads TGCGCCAGCAGCCAAGATCTCAAGGGGGCCGGAGCCAAAAACATTCAGTACTTC.

In DNA, the CDR3 is TGTGCCAGCAGTTTAGCCCAGGTCTCCTATAATTCACCCCTCCACTTT. Amino acid sequence: CASSLAQVSYNSPLHF. The chain uses TRBV28 and TRBJ1-6; D unclear. The CDR3 totals 16 residues. Between the trimmed V and J ends, which lost 2 bases and 0 bases, there was a span of 8 bases. Germline V CDR1 and CDR2: MDHEN, SYDVKM.

The chain couples TRBV5-6 to TRBJ2-5, with a weak D call TRBD2 (6 bases). CDR1 is SGHDT and CDR2 is YYEEEE in the germline V gene. There are 18 residues in the CDR3. Trimming took 2 bases from V and 0 from J, leaving 20 bases between them. The CDR3 sequence: CASSLMGSGLLYQETQYF. The CDR3 coding sequence is TGTGCCAGCAGCTTAATGGGATCGGGACTGTTGTACCAAGAGACCCAGTACTTC.

This clone was seen only a few times. The V call is TRBV28, the J call TRBJ1-2, with 7 bases identical to TRBD1. CDR3 length equals 15 residues. Germline V gives CDR1 MDHEN, CDR2 SYDVKM. V shed 4 bases and J 5 bases; nucleotides not matched to a gene: 10. The CDR3 loop is CASSSIRGHLYGYTF. In DNA form, the CDR3 reads TGTGCCAGCAGTTCTATTAGGGGGCACCTATATGGCTACACCTTC.

The rearrangement uses TRBV19 and TRBJ1-2; D unclear. The CDR3 contains 15 residues. V lost 1 base and J 2 bases, leaving 11 bases between the germline ends. Germline V gene data show CDR1 as LNHDA and CDR2 as SQIVND (reference sequence). DNA of the CDR3: TGTGCCAGTAGTATAGCTCTCGGGGTCAACTATGGCTACACCTTC. It specifies CASSIALGVNYGYTF.

The rearrangement links TRBV18 to TRBJ2-1; possibly TRBD2 for D (6 bases). The CDR3 contains 15 residues. The V end lost 5 bases, the J end lost 7 bases, and 18 bases lay between the germline ends. The V gene's germline CDR1 is KGHSH and CDR2 LQKENI. CDR3 coding DNA: TGTGCCAGCTCATGGGACTTACTCAGAGGAAATGAGCAGTTCTTC. This sequence encodes CASSWDLLRGNEQFF.

This clone was counted a single time. The V gene is TRBV6-2 or TRBV6-3, the J gene TRBJ2-1; TRBD2 aligns across 10 bases. Trimming removed 4 bases from V and 3 bases from J; junction bases left unmatched: 6. The CDR3 totals 16 residues. The germline CDR1 and CDR2 sequences are MNHEY and SVGEGT. Written as DNA, the CDR3 is TGTGCCAGCAGTTTACAAGCGGGAGGGCTCTACAATGAGCAGTTCTTC. Protein product: CASSLQAGGLYNEQFF.

The chain links TRBV27 to TRBJ1-1, with no clear D. The CDR3 length is 12 residues. The ends were cut back, 5 bases at V and 6 bases at J, with 10 bases in the middle. Germline CDR1 reads MNHEY; CDR2 reads SMNVEV (reference sequence). Here the CDR3 DNA reads TGTGCCAGCAGTCCCCTCGGGGCTGAAGCTTTCTTT. It encodes CASSPLGAEAFF.

This chain uses TRBV9 with TRBJ2-1; 11 bases are a match to TRBD2. The CDR3 loop spans 15 amino acids. Per germline, CDR1 SGDLS and CDR2 YYNGEE. The V and J ends lost 3 bases and 4 bases, in that order; junction bases with no gene match: 3. CDR3 nucleotides: TGTGCCAGCAGCGAGACTAGCGGGAAGTACAATGAGCAGTTCTTC. This sequence encodes CASSETSGKYNEQFF. Looking up the rest from reference TRBV9 and TRBJ2-1 gives the full variable domain: DSGVTQTPKHLITATGQRVTLRCSPRSGDLSVYWYQQSLDQGLQFLIQYYNGEERAKGNILERFSAQQFPDLHSELNLSSLELGDSALYFCASSETSGKYNEQFFGPGTRLTVL.